These 24 T cell receptor beta chains were all obtained from the same sample, sequenced in a study of blood T cell repertoires in COVID-19. Using immunoSEQ multiplex PCR, the repertoire was profiled, and TCRdb retains in-frame clones only, with some absent. The sample has roughly 150,000 clones; around 80% are singletons. Source material: PBMCs or T cells enriched from blood (not recorded which). The receptors originated from a man in his fifties who had recovered from COVID-19.

The chain employs TRBV5-6 and TRBJ1-4; D remains ambiguous. Trimming shortened V by 5 bases and J by 0 bases, and 20 bases separated the two germline ends. From germline, CDR1 is SGHDT and CDR2 YYEEEE. The CDR3 sequence is 18 residues long. The CDR3 nucleotides read TGTGCCAGCAGGGAATTGCAGCGGACCGGGGCAACTAATGAAAAACTGTTTTTT. Encoded protein: CASRELQRTGATNEKLFF.

The chain joins TRBV27 to TRBJ2-7, with 8 bases lining up with TRBD2. The J segment lost 7 bases and the V segment lost 6 bases, leaving 11 bases of the junction unmatched. Germline V gene data show CDR1 as MNHEY and CDR2 as SMNVEV (reference sequence). This CDR3 has 14 residues. The CDR3: CASSALGGAGEQYF. The CDR3 coding sequence is TGTGCCAGCAGCGCGCTCGGGGGGGCTGGAGAGCAGTACTTC.

The rearrangement uses TRBV7-9 and TRBJ2-3; 10 bases fit TRBD2. The CDR3 has 16 residues. The germline gives CDR1 SEHNR, CDR2 FQNEAQ (reference sequence). The J segment lost 4 bases and the V segment lost 4 bases, leaving 8 bases of the junction unmatched. The CDR3 DNA is TGTGCCAGCAGCTCAAGGACTAGCGGCCCCTCAGATACGCAGTATTTT. Translation: CASSSRTSGPSDTQYF. The full variable domain, completed using reference TRBV7-9 and TRBJ2-3, is DTGVSQNPRHKITKRGQNVTFRCDPISEHNRLYWYRQTLGQGPEFLTYFQNEAQLEKSRLLSDRFSAERPKGSFSTLEIQRTEQGDSAMYLCASSSRTSGPSDTQYFGPGTRLTVL.

The rearrangement links TRBV5-4 to TRBJ2-5; 9 bases agree with TRBD2. The ends lost 0 bases at V and 0 bases at J; junction bases unmatched: 3. Germline assignment: CDR1 SGHNT and CDR2 YYREEE (reference sequence). The CDR3 contains 16 residues. CDR3 region: CASSLGSGGNQETQYF. Here the CDR3 DNA reads TGTGCCAGCAGCTTGGGTAGCGGGGGCAACCAAGAGACCCAGTACTTC. Full variable domain (missing parts from reference TRBV5-4 and TRBJ2-5): ETGVTQSPTHLIKTRGQQVTLRCSSQSGHNTVSWYQQALGQGPQFIFQYYREEENGRGNFPPRFSGLQFPNYSSELNVNALELDDSALYLCASSLGSGGNQETQYFGPGTRLLVL.

On this clone: Other DNA sequences in the same sample also yield this CDR3. The chain uses TRBV27 and TRBJ1-5; 7 bases align to TRBD1. Germline CDR1 and CDR2: MNHEY and SMNVEV (reference sequence). Trimming removed 6 bases from V and 2 bases from J; junction bases left unmatched: 4. The CDR3 spans 14 residues. The CDR3 DNA is TGTGCCAGCAGCCCAGACAGGGGCAATCAGCCCCAGCATTTT. Protein sequence: CASSPDRGNQPQHF.

The chain carries TRBV2 and TRBJ1-3, with D unresolved. CDR3 length equals 18 residues. V was pared by 6 bases and J by 4 bases, with 25 bases between. CDR1 and CDR2 (germline): SNHLY, FYNNEI. The CDR3 is CASRATQVGRGIGNTIYF. The CDR3, as DNA: TGTGCCAGCAGAGCCACCCAAGTTGGACGGGGAATAGGAAACACCATATATTTT.

The genes are TRBV18 and TRBJ2-1; 7 bases are a match to TRBD2. Germline CDR1 reads KGHSH; CDR2 reads LQKENI. Losses at the gene ends were 0 bases for V and 8 bases for J; bases not matched to a gene: 16. The CDR3 covers 18 residues. Here the CDR3 reads CASSPPIQSGARWDEQFF. The CDR3 nucleotides are TGTGCCAGCTCACCACCGATTCAAAGCGGGGCCCGGTGGGATGAGCAGTTCTTC.

The chain combines TRBV7-6 with TRBJ2-1, with 12 bases aligning to TRBD2. Germline CDR1 SGHVS, CDR2 FNYEAQ. V shed 2 bases, J shed 6 bases, and the junction held 8 bases outside the gene matches. The CDR3 sequence is 17 residues long. The CDR3 spells CASSLNLAGGPGNEQFF. The DNA for the CDR3 is TGTGCCAGCAGCTTAAACCTAGCGGGGGGGCCCGGCAATGAGCAGTTCTTC.

The table lists this clone with a few counts. The V call is TRBV12-3 or TRBV12-4, the J call TRBJ1-2; 8 bases align to TRBD1. Trimming cost V 2 bases and J 7 bases; bases outside gene matches: 3. The CDR3 sequence is 13 residues long. The CDR3 reads CASSLQGALGYTF. In DNA, the CDR3 is TGTGCCAGCAGTTTACAGGGGGCGCTTGGCTACACCTTC.

The chain is built from TRBV27 and TRBJ1-5, with 9 positions matching TRBD1. The CDR3 length is 16 residues. Germline V lookup: CDR1 MNHEY, CDR2 SMNVEV (reference sequence). With 5 bases clipped from V and 5 bases from J, the junction kept 10 bases outside the gene matches. The CDR3 DNA reads TGTGCCAGCAGTCAACAGGGGGCGTTTGCACATCAGCCCCAGCATTTT. It yields the protein CASSQQGAFAHQPQHF.

The chain combines TRBV3-1 (or the pseudogene TRBV3-2) with TRBJ1-1, with D possibly being TRBD1 (5 bases). The CDR3 is made up of 14 amino acids. Germline CDR1 is LGHDT and CDR2 is YNNKEL (reference sequence). Trimming took off 5 bases at V and 1 base at J, with 11 bases between the two ends. In DNA form, the CDR3 reads TGTGCCAGCAGCAAAAGCCAGGGGAACACTGAAGCTTTCTTT. Protein: CASSKSQGNTEAFF.

The chain recombines TRBV12-3 or TRBV12-4 with TRBJ2-5; possible D gene TRBD2, 6 bases. The CDR3 covers 13 residues. Trimming removed 6 bases at V and 5 bases at J, with 13 bases between. Here the CDR3 reads CASRDTSWETQYF. The CDR3 region has the DNA TGTGCCAGCAGGGATACTAGCTGGGAGACCCAGTACTTC.

The chain has TRBV12-3 or TRBV12-4 and TRBJ1-2; D is undetermined. The CDR3 length is 13 residues. Deletions cut 1 base from V and 7 bases from J, with 10 bases between. CDR3 DNA: TGTGCCAGCAGTTTAGAGAGGGTGGGTGGCTACACCTTC. This codes for CASSLERVGGYTF.

The genes are TRBV9 and TRBJ2-1, with D possibly TRBD1 on 6 matching bases. The germline V gene has CDR1 SGDLS and CDR2 YYNGEE. This CDR3 comprises 17 residues. Trimming stripped 0 bases from V and 9 bases from J, with 22 bases between. Here the CDR3 reads CASSVGGAGGLGSEQFF. As DNA, the CDR3 is TGTGCCAGCAGCGTAGGAGGGGCTGGGGGCTTGGGGAGTGAGCAGTTCTTC.

The chain has TRBV5-4 and TRBJ2-5, with 11 bases identical to TRBD2. The J segment lost 3 bases and the V segment lost 4 bases, leaving 5 bases of the junction unmatched. The CDR3 contains 15 residues. Germline V lookup: CDR1 SGHNT, CDR2 YYREEE (reference sequence). The CDR3 bases are TGTGCCAGCAGCCCATCGGGACTAGCGGAAGAGACCCAGTACTTC. This translates into CASSPSGLAEETQYF.

The chain uses TRBV19 and TRBJ2-5, with 13 bases matching TRBD2. This CDR3 has 18 amino acids. V lost 4 bases and J lost 5; bases outside the gene matches: 13. The germline V gene encodes CDR1 LNHDA and CDR2 SQIVND (reference sequence). The CDR3 is CASSTSTSGGAKSETQYF. The CDR3, as DNA: TGTGCCAGTAGTACGAGCACTAGCGGGGGGGCAAAGTCGGAGACCCAGTACTTC.

The V and J genes are TRBV5-8 and TRBJ1-4, with 11 bases aligning to TRBD1. V dropped 4 bases and J dropped 7; count of bases not matched to a gene: 3. The CDR3 runs 14 residues. CDR1 and CDR2 (germline): SGHTS, YDEGEE. For the CDR3, the DNA is TGTGCCAGCAGCCAAGGGACAGGGGGTGAAAAACTGTTTTTT. This gives the protein CASSQGTGGEKLFF.

This rearrangement joins TRBV7-9 to TRBJ1-2; D is possibly TRBD1 (5 bases). V gave up 5 bases and J gave up 8 bases, with 12 bases separating them. CDR3 length: 12 residues. The germline V gene encodes CDR1 SEHNR and CDR2 FQNEAQ (reference sequence). The CDR3 DNA sequence: TGTGCCAGCAGCCGCGACAGACACGGCTACACCTTC. Protein product: CASSRDRHGYTF.

The chain combines TRBV6-5 with TRBJ1-1, with D hard to call. CDR1 is MNHEY and CDR2 is SVGAGI in the germline V gene. This CDR3 region has 13 residues. V was pared by 10 bases and J by 1 base, with 13 bases between. As DNA, the CDR3 is TGTGCCACCTTGCTCGCCAGGAACACTGAAGCTTTCTTT. Its protein product is CATLLARNTEAFF.

CDR3 in amino acids: CASSFSGTGNEKLFF. As DNA, the CDR3 is TGTGCCAGCAGCTTCTCCGGGACAGGCAATGAAAAACTGTTTTTT. The chain carries TRBV5-5 and TRBJ1-4, with TRBD1 identical over 8 bases. The J segment lost 5 bases and the V segment lost 2 bases, leaving 5 bases of the junction unmatched. The CDR3 is 15 amino acids. CDR1 and CDR2 from the germline V gene are SGHKS and YYEKEE (reference sequence).

The gene calls are TRBV6-1 and TRBJ2-3; perhaps TRBD2 as D (5 bases). V lost 2 bases to trimming and J lost 2 bases, with 8 bases between them. The CDR3 runs 14 residues. Germline CDR1 and CDR2: MNHNS and SASEGT. For the CDR3, the DNA is TGTGCCAGCAGTGAAAGCGGAGCCACAGATACGCAGTATTTT. Translating gives CASSESGATDTQYF.

This rearrangement joins TRBV3-1 (or the pseudogene TRBV3-2) to TRBJ2-3; TRBD2 matches 12 bases. The V and J ends lost 4 bases and 3 bases, in that order; junction bases with no gene match: 11. This CDR3 is 18 amino acids long. CDR1 LGHDT and CDR2 YNNKEL come from the germline V gene (reference sequence). The CDR3 is CASSPKLGLAGMTDTQYF. The CDR3 bases are TGTGCCAGCAGCCCCAAACTCGGACTAGCGGGGATGACAGATACGCAGTATTTT.

V and J are TRBV19 and TRBJ1-4; no firm D call. Per the germline V gene, CDR1 is LNHDA and CDR2 is SQIVND (reference sequence). Trimming left V 3 bases short and J 8 bases short, with 16 bases between. The CDR3 has 15 residues. The CDR3 coding sequence is TGTGCCAGTAGTATGGGAGGCAGGTTCAGCGAAAAACTGTTTTTT. Its translation: CASSMGGRFSEKLFF. The full variable domain, its missing parts supplied by reference TRBV19 and TRBJ1-4, is DGGITQSPKYLFRKEGQNVTLSCEQNLNHDAMYWYRQDPGQGLRLIYYSQIVNDFQKGDIAEGYSVSREKKESFPLTVTSAQKNPTAFYLCASSMGGRFSEKLFFGSGTQLSVL.

The V call is TRBV19, the J call TRBJ1-2; 7 bases line up with TRBD1. Per the germline V gene, CDR1 is LNHDA and CDR2 is SQIVND (reference sequence). V lost 0 bases to trimming and J lost 4 bases; unmatched junction nucleotides: 2. The CDR3 spans 14 residues. CDR3 bases: TGTGCCAGTAGTATAGATCACAGGGGCTATGGCTACACCTTC. It is translated as CASSIDHRGYGYTF.